The entry below describes one TCR beta chain. Its specificity is unknown. Germline V gene lookup returns CDR1 LNHDA and CDR2 SQIVND (reference sequence). The CDR3 runs 15 residues. Losses at the gene ends were 6 bases for V and 3 bases for J; bases not matched to a gene: 8. This specimen comes from a study of siplizumab effects on memory and regulatory T cells. Regarding the study as a whole: The apparent diversity of naive T cells exceeded that of memory cells, and naive T cells seemed to make a major contribution to the alloresponse. Siplizumab significantly brought down the alloreactive sequences that trace back to unstimulated CD4+ memory cells.

TCRdb's table, derived via immunoSEQ multiplex PCR, lists solely in-frame clones and lacks some. The profile shows about 100,000 clones, under 95% of them singletons. Sequencing was carried out using Tregs sorted from blood. The sequence derives from a human donor in good health. This chain joins TRBV19 and TRBJ2-1, with 7 bases fitting TRBD2. This chain's CDR3 is CASSRQGRGYNEQFF. The CDR3 DNA is TGTGCCAGTAGCCGTCAAGGGAGGGGCTACAATGAGCAGTTCTTC.